The 31 T cell receptor beta chains below all came from one sample that was sequenced in a study of blood T cell repertoires in COVID-19. The protocol was immunoSEQ multiplex PCR, while the TCRdb copy is restricted to in-frame clones and leaves out a portion. The sample has over 50,000 clones, approximately 83% seen once. The specimen was peripheral blood. These receptors came from a human donor in a cohort sampled during active COVID-19.

The J gene is TRBJ2-1, the V gene TRBV11-3; D may be TRBD2 (5 bases). This CDR3 contains 15 residues. Germline values: CDR1 SGHNT, CDR2 YENEEA. The V and J ends lost 1 base and 2 bases respectively, with 9 bases between them. Written as DNA, the CDR3 is TGTGCCAGCAGCTTAGCCGTGGGAGCCTACAATGAGCAGTTCTTC. Translated: CASSLAVGAYNEQFF. The whole variable domain, remainder taken from reference TRBV11-3 and TRBJ2-1, is EAGVVQSPRYKIIEKKQPVAFWCNPISGHNTLYWYLQNLGQGPELLIRYENEEAVDDSQLPKDRFSAERLKGVDSTLKIQPAELGDSAVYLCASSLAVGAYNEQFFGPGTRLTVL.

This chain uses TRBV6-4 with TRBJ1-1; tentatively, D is TRBD1 (5 bases). The CDR3 runs to 14 residues. Trimming cost V 6 bases and J 5 bases, with 16 bases left between them. CDR1 and CDR2 from the germline V gene are MRHNA and SNTAGT. Here the CDR3 reads CASSLRGEGTEAFF. CDR3 nucleotides: TGTGCCAGCAGCCTCCGGGGGGAGGGGACTGAAGCTTTCTTT.

The CDR3 sequence is CAIRDSSYNEQFF. The CDR3 bases are TGTGCCATCAGGGACAGCTCCTACAATGAGCAGTTCTTC. V is TRBV10-3 and J is TRBJ2-1, with a weak D call TRBD1 (6 bases). The CDR3 runs to 13 residues. V shed 6 bases and J shed 0 bases, with 6 bases lying between them. Germline loops: CDR1 ENHRY, CDR2 SYGVKD.

The CDR3 protein is CASSFGTRGNTIYF. The CDR3 DNA sequence: TGTGCCAGCAGCTTTGGGACAAGAGGAAACACCATATATTTT. The rearrangement uses TRBV28 and TRBJ1-3, with D possibly TRBD1 on 6 matching bases. Trimming took 6 bases from V and 4 from J, leaving 13 bases between them. CDR1 is MDHEN, CDR2 SYDVKM, per germline. This CDR3 spans 14 amino acids.

The chain uses TRBV3-1 (or the pseudogene TRBV3-2) and TRBJ1-5; maybe TRBD1 (6 bases). Germline loops: CDR1 LGHDT, CDR2 YNNKEL (reference sequence). The CDR3 is 13 residues long. Trimming took 4 bases from V and 6 from J, leaving 10 bases between them. This chain's CDR3 is CASSLTRGQPQHF. Here the CDR3 DNA reads TGTGCCAGCAGCCTGACCAGGGGTCAGCCCCAGCATTTT.

Note on this clone: The germline gene is not matched at one end of the junction; a read error may be the cause. This rearrangement joins TRBV5-1 to TRBJ2-2; D perhaps matches TRBD1 (5 bases). The CDR3 length is 14 residues. The germline V gene has CDR1 SGHRS and CDR2 YFSETQ. CDR3 residues: CASRLAQGAGELFF. The CDR3 DNA reads as TGCGCCAGCAGATTGGCTCAGGGCGCCGGGGAGCTGTTTTTT.

CDR3: CASSPRDSFPYGYTF. The CDR3 DNA sequence: TGTGCCAGCAGCCCCCGGGACAGCTTTCCCTATGGCTACACCTTC. V is TRBV7-8 and J is TRBJ1-2; TRBD1 matches at 7 bases. Germline assignment: CDR1 SGHVS and CDR2 FQNEAQ. The CDR3 consists of 15 residues. Unmatched junction bases numbered 10, after V lost 5 bases and J lost 4 bases.

V usage is TRBV28 and J usage is TRBJ2-7; possible D gene TRBD1, 6 bases. The germline gives CDR1 MDHEN, CDR2 SYDVKM. CDR3 length: 13 residues. Here the CDR3 reads CAGRQAHSYEQYF. The CDR3 coding sequence is TGTGCTGGACGACAGGCGCACTCCTACGAGCAGTACTTC.

The rearrangement links TRBV6-6 to TRBJ1-4, with D hard to call. The CDR3 is 13 residues long. V lost 2 bases and J lost 5, with 6 bases in between. Germline V CDR1 and CDR2: MNHNY, SVGAGI (reference sequence). The CDR3 DNA reads as TGTGCCAGCAGTTACAGCCCAAATGAAAAACTGTTTTTT. Protein sequence: CASSYSPNEKLFF.

The chain recombines TRBV4-2 with TRBJ1-2; 7 bases are shared with TRBD1. CDR1 is LGHNA, CDR2 YNFKEQ, per germline. There are 15 residues in the CDR3. Trimming cost V 4 bases and J 4 bases; bases outside gene matches: 9. CDR3 loop: CASSPTGLVSYGYTF. The DNA of the CDR3 is TGTGCCAGCAGCCCGACAGGGCTCGTTAGCTATGGCTACACCTTC.

This rearrangement joins TRBV6-5 to TRBJ1-1; weak D call: TRBD1 (6 bases). There are 15 residues in the CDR3. Germline-derived CDR1 and CDR2 are MNHEY and SVGAGI. The V end lost 5 bases, the J end lost 0 bases, and 13 bases lay between the germline ends. In nucleotides, the CDR3 is TGTGCCAGCAGTAGCTTACAGGGCATGAACACTGAAGCTTTCTTT. Translating gives CASSSLQGMNTEAFF.

The chain links TRBV6-5 to TRBJ1-2, with a possible D match to TRBD1 (6 bases). CDR3 length: 12 residues. The germline V gene has CDR1 MNHEY and CDR2 SVGAGI. Trimming cost V 5 bases and J 4 bases, with 8 bases left between them. The CDR3 DNA reads TGTGCCAGCAGTCCGGACAGCTATGGCTACACCTTC. This gives the protein CASSPDSYGYTF.

This chain joins TRBV27 and TRBJ1-2; TRBD1 might be the D (6 bases). V lost 6 bases to trimming and J lost 4 bases, with 15 bases between them. The length of the CDR3 is 14 residues. The V gene's germline CDR1 is MNHEY and CDR2 SMNVEV (reference sequence). This chain's CDR3 is CASRGLDRTYGYTF. The DNA for the CDR3 is TGTGCCAGCAGGGGCTTGGACAGAACCTATGGCTACACCTTC.

This chain joins TRBV28 and TRBJ2-7; 7 bases fit TRBD2. Trimming cost V 4 bases and J 3 bases; bases outside gene matches: 6. Germline V gives CDR1 MDHEN, CDR2 SYDVKM. The CDR3 has 14 residues. CDR3 protein: CASSSGRTVYEQYF. The CDR3 DNA sequence: TGTGCCAGCAGTTCCGGGAGGACTGTCTACGAGCAGTACTTC.

This chain uses TRBV5-8 with TRBJ2-1, with 7 bases that match TRBD2. Germline trimming cut 0 bases from V and 0 bases from J; bases unmatched to any gene: 6. The CDR3 contains 17 residues. Germline CDR1 reads SGHTS; CDR2 reads YDEGEE. This CDR3 reads CASSLGEGGRSYNEQFF. CDR3 nucleotide sequence: TGTGCCAGCAGCTTGGGTGAGGGAGGGCGCTCCTACAATGAGCAGTTCTTC. Together with reference TRBV5-8 and TRBJ2-1, the CDR3 gives the full variable domain: EAGVTQSPTHLIKTRGQQATLRCSPISGHTSVYWYQQALGLGLQFLLWYDEGEERNRGNFPPRFSGRQFPNYSSELNVNALELEDSALYLCASSLGEGGRSYNEQFFGPGTRLTVL.

The V call is TRBV5-1, the J call TRBJ2-5; D unclear. Germline CDR1 and CDR2: SGHRS and YFSETQ. This CDR3 spans 11 amino acids. Trimming stripped 6 bases from V and 5 bases from J, with 8 bases between. The CDR3 sequence: CASTRSETQYF. DNA of the CDR3: TGCGCCAGCACTCGGTCCGAGACCCAGTACTTC.

This clone has a handful of counts. This chain connects TRBV7-6 to TRBJ2-2; D perhaps matches TRBD1 (5 bases). The V end lost 5 bases, the J end lost 1 base, and 14 bases lay between the germline ends. CDR3 length: 16 amino acids. CDR1 and CDR2 (germline): SGHVS, FNYEAQ. The CDR3 sequence is CASSLRAGLNTGELFF. The CDR3 bases are TGTGCCAGCAGCCTCCGAGCAGGGTTGAACACCGGGGAGCTGTTTTTT.

The genes are TRBV4-2 and TRBJ2-5; 9 nucleotides agree with TRBD2. Unmatched junction bases numbered 4, after V lost 1 base and J lost 1 base. Per the germline V gene, CDR1 is LGHNA and CDR2 is YNFKEQ. This CDR3 contains 16 residues. Here the CDR3 DNA reads TGTGCCAGCAGCCAAGCGGCGACTAGCGGCCAAGAGACCCAGTACTTC. It encodes CASSQAATSGQETQYF.

The CDR3 sequence: CASIKGENTIYF. The CDR3 DNA follows: TGTGCCAGCATAAAAGGGGAAAACACCATATATTTT. The V and J genes are TRBV2 and TRBJ1-3, with a weak D call TRBD1 (5 bases). This CDR3 contains 12 residues. Germline V CDR1 and CDR2: SNHLY, FYNNEI. Trimming pared 7 bases from V and 6 bases from J, leaving 10 bases between.

The rearrangement uses TRBV3-1 (or the pseudogene TRBV3-2) and TRBJ1-1; the match to TRBD1 covers 7 bases. Losses at the gene ends were 4 bases for V and 1 base for J; bases not matched to a gene: 9. The CDR3 length is 16 residues. Germline V gene data show CDR1 as LGHDT and CDR2 as YNNKEL (reference sequence). CDR3 region: CASSLHPGTANTEAFF. The CDR3 DNA reads as TGTGCCAGCAGCCTCCACCCCGGGACAGCGAACACTGAAGCTTTCTTT.

This clone appeared once. The genes are TRBV6-5 and TRBJ2-7; a weak D match, TRBD2 (5 bases). Germline CDR1 reads MNHEY; CDR2 reads SVGAGI. The CDR3 extends over 15 amino acids. The ends were cut back, 6 bases at V and 2 bases at J, with 17 bases in the middle. CDR3 region: CASSLGSIGTYEQYF. The CDR3 nucleotides read TGTGCCAGCAGCCTAGGGTCTATCGGGACCTACGAGCAGTACTTC.

J is TRBJ2-2 and V is TRBV12-3 or TRBV12-4; possible D gene TRBD1, 5 bases. V dropped 1 base and J dropped 6 bases, with 6 bases sitting between them. The CDR3 runs 13 residues. CDR3 nucleotide sequence: TGTGCCAGCAGTTTAGGGGGCGCCGGGGAGCTGTTTTTT. Protein sequence: CASSLGGAGELFF.

The chain uses TRBV4-1 and TRBJ1-2; D might be TRBD1 (6 bases). The V and J ends lost 1 base and 0 bases respectively, with 6 bases between them. Germline V CDR1 and CDR2: MGHRA, YSYEKL. The CDR3 spans 14 residues. The CDR3 spells CASSQGTANYGYTF. CDR3 DNA: TGCGCCAGCAGCCAAGGGACAGCTAACTATGGCTACACCTTC.

This chain uses TRBV4-2 with TRBJ2-7; 7 nucleotides align to TRBD1. Trimming cost V 0 bases and J 4 bases; bases outside gene matches: 12. CDR1 and CDR2 from the germline V gene are LGHNA and YNFKEQ. CDR3 length: 17 residues. The DNA for the CDR3 is TGTGCCAGCAGCCAAGATCCCCTCAGGGGGATAGGGTACGAGCAGTACTTC. The encoded protein is CASSQDPLRGIGYEQYF.

This clone occurred a few times. The chain recombines TRBV7-9 with TRBJ2-7; maybe TRBD2 (6 bases). Trimming cost V 1 base and J 3 bases, with 13 bases left between them. CDR3 length equals 15 residues. CDR1 and CDR2 (germline): SEHNR, FQNEAQ (reference sequence). The CDR3 DNA reads TGTGCCAGCAGCTTAGATGTCGGGAGTGGCTACGAGCAGTACTTC. Protein product: CASSLDVGSGYEQYF.

The chain joins TRBV14 to TRBJ2-1; D remains ambiguous. Trimming cost V 1 base and J 9 bases, with 7 bases left between them. This CDR3 has 12 amino acids. CDR1 and CDR2 (germline): SGHDN, FVKESK. The CDR3 DNA reads as TGTGCCAGCAGCCAAGCCCCCCTTGAGCAGTTCTTC. Amino acids: CASSQAPLEQFF.

The chain is built from TRBV5-4 and TRBJ1-1; D unclear. V was clipped by 2 bases and J by 0 bases, with 5 bases between them. Germline V gene data show CDR1 as SGHNT and CDR2 as YYREEE (reference sequence). The CDR3 is 13 residues long. The CDR3 protein is CASSFYMNTEAFF. As DNA, the CDR3 is TGTGCCAGCAGCTTTTACATGAACACTGAAGCTTTCTTT.

The chain has TRBV7-2 and TRBJ2-7; weak D call: TRBD1 (6 bases). Germline CDR1 reads SGHTA; CDR2 reads FQGNSA. The V end lost 5 bases, the J end lost 3 bases, and 14 bases lay between the germline ends. The CDR3 contains 14 residues. The CDR3 DNA follows: TGTGCCAGCAGCATAAACCCAGGGGTCTACGAGCAGTACTTC. Translated: CASSINPGVYEQYF.

This clone was recorded only once. The chain uses TRBV7-2 and TRBJ2-7; possible D gene TRBD2, 5 bases. The germline CDR1 and CDR2 sequences are SGHTA and FQGNSA. The V gene lost 4 bases and the J gene lost 0 bases, with 10 bases spanning the gap. This CDR3 is 14 amino acids long. DNA for the CDR3: TGTGCCAGCAGCTGGACGGGGAGCTCCTACGAGCAGTACTTC. It encodes CASSWTGSSYEQYF.

J is TRBJ2-1 and V is TRBV11-3; TRBD2 matches 9 bases. The ends lost 3 bases at V and 8 bases at J; junction bases unmatched: 11. Per germline, CDR1 SGHNT and CDR2 YENEEA. The CDR3 sequence is 16 residues long. CDR3 loop: CASSFLWLAGLDEQFF. For the CDR3, the DNA is TGTGCCAGCAGCTTTCTATGGCTAGCGGGGTTGGATGAGCAGTTCTTC.

The chain has TRBV18 and TRBJ1-3, with D possibly matching TRBD1 (6 bases). Trimming took off 3 bases at V and 4 bases at J, with 16 bases between the two ends. Germline V gives CDR1 KGHSH, CDR2 LQKENI. This CDR3 has 16 amino acids. Here the CDR3 reads CASSPPRGGHGNTIYF. The CDR3 DNA follows: TGTGCCAGCTCACCCCCGAGGGGGGGGCACGGAAACACCATATATTTT.